The T cell receptor (beta chain) under discussion was sequenced for a study of PD-L1 blockade in urothelial cancer. General study results and limits: Having blood TCR clonality under the median before treatment predicted better survival.

Trimming took off 0 bases at V and 4 bases at J, with 9 bases between the two ends. CDR1 and CDR2 from the germline V gene are MNHEY and SMNVEV (reference sequence). The CDR3 length is 14 residues. Time point denoted: peripheral blood 6 weeks after treatment start. Peripheral blood mononuclear cells were collected from every patient before and during treatment, yielding between 1 and 8 samples per patient. About this clone itself: Its antigen is not identified.

Sequencing used immunoSEQ multiplex PCR; TCRdb keeps in-frame clones, though not all of them. The table records fewer than 85,000 clones, roughly 86% of them present only once. The material was PBMCs, obtained around atezolizumab (anti-PD-L1) treatment. The receptor comes from a man aged 60 to 75 with urothelial cancer. This chain uses TRBV27 with TRBJ2-5; maybe TRBD1 (5 bases). The CDR3 nucleotides read TGTGCCAGCAGTTTATCCGGCCAGGGAGAGACCCAGTACTTC. Encoded protein: CASSLSGQGETQYF.